This T cell receptor beta chain was sequenced during a study of blood T cell repertoires in COVID-19. This clone was found once. Sequenced by immunoSEQ multiplex PCR; TCRdb stores in-frame clones only, minus some. The table lists about 110,000 clones, almost 80% of them singletons. Specimen: peripheral blood. The sequence came from a woman of 80 years or more with active or convalescent COVID-19.

The DNA of the CDR3 is TGTGCCCGGGGTGCGATAGTGACCGGGGAGCTGTTTTTT. Protein product: CARGAIVTGELFF. The chain combines TRBV30 with TRBJ2-2; D possibly corresponds to TRBD2 (5 bases). CDR1 is GTSNPN, CDR2 SVGIG, per germline (reference sequence). V lost 8 bases, J lost 5 bases, and 15 bases lay in between. This CDR3 contains 13 residues. The whole variable domain, remainder taken from reference TRBV30 and TRBJ2-2, is SQTIHQWPATLVQPVGSPLSLECTVEGTSNPNLYWYRQAAGRGLQLLFYSVGIGQISSEVPQNLSASRPQDRQFILSSKKLLLSDSGFYLCARGAIVTGELFFGEGSRLTVL.